What follows is one TCR beta chain and its context. Its antigen is still unknown. ViraFEST expansion of antigen-specific CD4+ T cells with viral peptide pools preceded sequencing. Following 10 days of culture, CD4+ T cells were isolated. Among the vaccine recipients, none had a prior SARS-CoV-2 infection, and nucleocapsid antibodies were negative. The V gene end was trimmed by 3 bases and the J gene end by 3 bases; junction bases not matched to a gene: 5. This CDR3 region has 14 residues. The germline CDR1 and CDR2 sequences are SGHRS and YFSETQ. This record comes from a study of vaccination effects on CD4 cells after COVID-19. Study overall: Subjects were given two BNT162b2 or mRNA-1273 vaccine doses.

Profiling relied on immunoSEQ multiplex PCR, and the TCRdb table lists in-frame clones only, not all of them. The sample contains some 68,000 clones, approximately 71% of which appear only once. This receptor was taken from a human donor who received a COVID-19 vaccine. The material sequenced was CD4+ T cells from PBMCs cultured with HCoV-OC43 spike peptides, taken before COVID-19 vaccination. Described subset: HCoV-OC43 spike overlapping peptide pool stimulation. The genes are TRBV5-1 and TRBJ1-1; 7 bases align to TRBD1. Written as DNA, the CDR3 is TGCGCCAGCAGCTCAGGGGGTACTTACACTGAAGCTTTCTTT. Its translation is CASSSGGTYTEAFF.